The TCR beta chain under discussion was sequenced for a study of shared clonotypes between healthy human individuals. Study-wide points: Only blood was sampled, and tissue TCR repertoires likely differ from blood ones. Several donors held 4.5% to 5% of naive CD4 clonotypes in common.

A word on this clone: The antigen is unknown.

The germline gives CDR1 ENHRY, CDR2 SYGVKD. This CDR3 is 13 amino acids long. V was cut by 3 bases and J by 2 bases, with 7 bases left in between. Data came from immunoSEQ multiplex PCR; TCRdb stores just in-frame clones and leaves some out. The sample shows millions of clones, more than 80% of them seen only once. Sequenced material: naive CD4+ T cells sorted from blood. Subset denoted: CD45RA+ positively selected. The clonotype was recovered from a man aged 18 to 30 in good health. V is TRBV10-3 and J is TRBJ1-2; D gene unclear. CDR3 sequence (DNA): TGTGCCATCAGTGACAGACGAAACTATGGCTACACCTTC. It codes for CAISDRRNYGYTF.